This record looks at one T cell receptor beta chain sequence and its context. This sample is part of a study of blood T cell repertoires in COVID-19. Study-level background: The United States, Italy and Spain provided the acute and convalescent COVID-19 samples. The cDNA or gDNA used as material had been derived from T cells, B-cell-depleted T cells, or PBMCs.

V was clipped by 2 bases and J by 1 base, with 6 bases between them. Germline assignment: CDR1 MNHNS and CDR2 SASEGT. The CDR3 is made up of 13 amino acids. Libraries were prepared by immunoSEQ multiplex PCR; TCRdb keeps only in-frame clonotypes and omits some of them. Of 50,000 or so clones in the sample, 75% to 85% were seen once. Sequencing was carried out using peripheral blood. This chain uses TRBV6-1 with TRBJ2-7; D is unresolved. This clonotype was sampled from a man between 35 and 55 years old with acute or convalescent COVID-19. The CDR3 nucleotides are TGTGCCAGCAGTGAAAATCTATCCTACGAGCAGTACTTC. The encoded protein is CASSENLSYEQYF.